The TCR beta chain under discussion was sequenced for a study of shared clonotypes between healthy human individuals. On the study more broadly: The study used three CD4 naive, three CD4 memory, two CD8 naive and one CD8 memory plate per donor. Study results and limitations: Specimens sampled were limited to blood, with tissue repertoires likely differing. Naive CD4 clonotype sharing across several donors was approximately 5%. Compared with memory subsets, naive subsets generally had larger estimated richness.

Remarks on this clone: No antigen is known for it.

Per germline, CDR1 MNHEY and CDR2 SVGAGI. CDR3 length: 15 residues. With V trimmed by 2 bases and J by 5 bases, 8 bases remained unmatched. TCRdb keeps only in-frame clones here, not all; method: immunoSEQ multiplex PCR. The sample has under 600,000 clones, approximately 95% seen once. Sequencing was done on a sample of naive CD4+ T cells sorted from blood. Subset reported: CD45RA+ positively selected. The clonotype originates from a woman aged 30 to 39 in good health. This rearrangement joins TRBV6-5 to TRBJ1-1, with 7 bases that match TRBD1. The CDR3 coding sequence is TGTGCCAGCAGTTACGGGCCCGACAGGGAGACTGAAGCTTTCTTT. This translates into CASSYGPDRETEAFF.